This passage covers 26 T cell receptor beta chains from one sample sequenced in a study of blood T cells in healthy people across ages. Primed by a sample-barcoded 5' primer and a J-beta primer mix, a second PCR proceeded for 7 to 11 cycles. TCRdb redid the calling of the 5' RACE reads with MiXCR, one entry per CDR3 protein. Among hundreds of thousands of distinct CDR3 sequences listed, 20% to 30% were seen once. This sample was shared with a second study, whose subject was T cells of mothers and their children.

Material: blood. These receptors all stem from a boy aged 10-17 years in good health.

The chain couples TRBV27 to TRBJ2-7, with 7 positions matching TRBD2. The CDR3 has 14 amino acids. Trimming cost V 4 bases and J 0 bases; bases outside gene matches: 3. The germline CDR1 and CDR2 sequences are MNHEY and SMNVEV (reference sequence). The CDR3: CASSSAGNSYEQYF. CDR3 sequence (DNA): TGTGCCAGCAGTTCAGCGGGAAACTCCTACGAGCAGTACTTC.

The chain is built from TRBV27 and TRBJ2-3; D remains ambiguous. V lost 5 bases and J 4 bases, leaving 16 bases between the germline ends. Germline CDR1 and CDR2: MNHEY and SMNVEV (reference sequence). The CDR3 loop spans 15 amino acids. The CDR3 nucleotides read TGTGCCAGCAGTGCCTGGACGGGTTACCCAGATACGCAGTATTTT. It encodes CASSAWTGYPDTQYF.

In this sample, this clonotype turned up a few times. Here the CDR3 DNA reads TGCGCCAGCAGAGGGGACAGGGGGATTGGCGGGGAGCTGTTTTTT. Encoded protein: CASRGDRGIGGELFF. The genes are TRBV4-3 and TRBJ2-2; 11 positions agree with TRBD1. The CDR3 runs to 15 residues. The V and J ends lost 6 bases and 7 bases, in that order; junction bases with no gene match: 7. From germline, CDR1 is LGHNA and CDR2 YSLEER.

The CDR3 DNA sequence: TGTGCCAGCAGCTTAACTCACCAGGGCAATGGCTACACCTTC. Protein product: CASSLTHQGNGYTF. This chain connects TRBV7-3 to TRBJ1-2, with D perhaps TRBD1 (5 bases). The V and J ends lost 0 bases and 6 bases respectively, with 11 bases between them. The CDR3 totals 14 residues. Germline CDR1 and CDR2: SGHTA and FQGTGA.

The gene calls are TRBV9 and TRBJ2-3; D remains ambiguous. The germline V and J ends were trimmed by 1 base and 1 base, with 10 bases remaining between them. The length of the CDR3 is 15 residues. Germline V lookup: CDR1 SGDLS, CDR2 YYNGEE. Here the CDR3 reads CASSVSNGGTDTQYF. The CDR3 nucleotides read TGTGCCAGCAGCGTAAGTAATGGGGGCACAGATACGCAGTATTTT.

The rearrangement joins TRBV24-1 to TRBJ2-1; D gene uncertain. V lost 4 bases and J lost 4, with 13 bases in between. The CDR3 has 15 residues. Germline CDR1 reads KGHDR; CDR2 reads SFDVKD. The CDR3 protein is CATSEIGPLYNEQFF. The CDR3 DNA is TGTGCCACCAGTGAAATCGGCCCTCTTTACAATGAGCAGTTCTTC.

A few counts support this clonotype. The V and J genes are TRBV7-9 and TRBJ2-5; 8 bases align to TRBD2. The J call may be incorrect, as the DNA end agrees better with TRBJ2-7. Germline V CDR1 and CDR2: SEHNR, FQNEAQ (reference sequence). The CDR3 totals 15 residues. The CDR3 spells CASSGVVAGRYEQYF. The DNA of the CDR3 is TGTGCCAGCTCTGGGGTAGTAGCGGGAAGGTACGAGCAGTACTTC.

The chain employs TRBV3-1 and TRBJ2-5; D not resolved. The length of the CDR3 is 16 residues. Per the germline V gene, CDR1 is LGHDT and CDR2 is YNNKEL (reference sequence). V shed 4 bases and J shed 2 bases, with 17 bases lying between them. The CDR3 sequence: CASSPTSTNYQETQYF. The CDR3 region has the DNA TGTGCCAGCAGCCCGACCTCGACAAACTATCAAGAGACCCAGTACTTC.

This clonotype occurred a few times. The rearrangement links TRBV20-1 to TRBJ1-5; the D is unclear. Germline lookup yields CDR1 DFQATT and CDR2 SNEGSKA (reference sequence). Trimming shortened V by 2 bases and J by 3 bases, and 8 bases separated the two germline ends. The CDR3 spans 13 residues. The CDR3 sequence is CSARYGNNQPQHF. The CDR3, as DNA: TGCAGTGCTAGATACGGAAACAATCAGCCCCAGCATTTT.

The gene calls are TRBV7-2 and TRBJ2-2, with a tentative D call TRBD1 (5 bases). This CDR3 comprises 14 residues. Trimming removed 8 bases from V and 0 bases from J, with 10 bases in between. Germline V gene sequence: CDR1 SGHTA, CDR2 FQGNSA. Here the CDR3 DNA reads TGTGCCAGCGGGGCGTACGCGAACACCGGGGAGCTGTTTTTT. As protein: CASGAYANTGELFF. Full variable domain (rest looked up from reference TRBV7-2 and TRBJ2-2): GAGVSQSPSNKVTEKGKDVELRCDPISGHTALYWYRQSLGQGLEFLIYFQGNSAPDKSGLPSDRFSAERTGGSVSTLTIQRTQQEDSAVYLCASGAYANTGELFFGEGSRLTVL.

This clonotype was counted only a few times. The rearrangement links TRBV20-1 to TRBJ2-5; possibly TRBD2 for D (5 bases). Germline V CDR1 and CDR2: DFQATT, SNEGSKA (reference sequence). The CDR3 extends over 15 amino acids. V was trimmed by 5 bases and J by 1 base, leaving 17 bases between them. DNA of the CDR3: TGCAGTGCTTCAACTAGGGCACTATTCCAAGAGACCCAGTACTTC. Protein product: CSASTRALFQETQYF.

V is TRBV6-5 and J is TRBJ2-5; 11 bases match TRBD2. The CDR3 is made up of 16 amino acids. Per germline, CDR1 MNHEY and CDR2 SVGAGI. J gave up 2 bases and V 2 bases, and 4 bases lay outside the gene matches. Written as DNA, the CDR3 is TGTGCCAGCAGTTACGCTAGCGGGGGGTCTCAAGAGACCCAGTACTTC. Protein sequence: CASSYASGGSQETQYF.

This clonotype showed up just a few times. One junction end disagrees with the germline gene, perhaps due to a read error. The chain employs TRBV14 and TRBJ2-2; D is uncertain. The CDR3 totals 14 residues. CDR1 SGHDN and CDR2 FVKESK come from the germline V gene. CDR3 nucleotide sequence: TGCGCCAGCAGCCAAGTGGTCACTCCCGGGGAGCTGTTTTTT. This translates into CASSQVVTPGELFF.

Only a few counts were recorded for this clonotype. The chain links TRBV27 to TRBJ2-2; 7 bases line up with TRBD2. The V gene end was trimmed by 5 bases and the J gene end by 4 bases; junction bases not matched to a gene: 10. The CDR3 runs 16 residues. Germline CDR1 is MNHEY and CDR2 is SMNVEV (reference sequence). In DNA form, the CDR3 reads TGTGCCAGCAGTCCTCCTGGGGGGGGGACCACCGGGGAGCTGTTTTTT. Its translation is CASSPPGGGTTGELFF.

This clonotype has more than one count but fewer than ten. The rearrangement uses TRBV29-1 and TRBJ2-5; D assignment may be TRBD1 or TRBD2 (6 bases each). The V end lost 7 bases, the J end lost 4 bases, and 16 bases lay between the germline ends. The CDR3 extends over 13 amino acids. Germline lookup yields CDR1 SQVTM and CDR2 ANQGSEA. The CDR3 nucleotides read TGCAGCGCCCGGGGGCGCATTGCAGAGACCCAGTACTTC. Its protein is CSARGRIAETQYF. The full variable domain, rest sourced from reference TRBV29-1 and TRBJ2-5, is SAVISQKPSRDICQRGTSLTIQCQVDSQVTMMFWYRQQPGQSLTLIATANQGSEATYESGFVIDKFPISRPNLTFSTLTVSNMSPEDSSIYLCSARGRIAETQYFGPGTRLLVL.

This clonotype was seen more than once but under ten times. This chain links TRBV20-1 with TRBJ2-3; 8 nucleotides match TRBD2. The CDR3 length is 12 residues. V trimming: 0 bases; J trimming: 8 bases; junction bases outside the gene matches: 1. Germline V gene lookup returns CDR1 DFQATT and CDR2 SNEGSKA (reference sequence). CDR3: CSARETSGTQYF. CDR3 sequence (DNA): TGCAGTGCTAGAGAAACTAGCGGTACGCAGTATTTT.

This clonotype was counted only a few times. The chain combines TRBV15 with TRBJ2-7; 7 bases are a match to TRBD2. The V segment lost 0 bases and the J segment 2 bases; nucleotides outside the gene matches: 13. CDR1 is LNHNV, CDR2 YYDKDF, per germline (reference sequence). CDR3 length equals 18 residues. The CDR3 DNA is TGTGCCACCAGCAGAGACCCCCCTAGCAGCGGGGTTGCCTACGAGCAGTACTTC. Amino acid sequence: CATSRDPPSSGVAYEQYF.

The genes are TRBV29-1 and TRBJ2-5, with 11 bases aligning to TRBD2. The J call may be mistaken, given a closer DNA end match to TRBJ2-1. The CDR3 loop spans 15 amino acids. Germline-derived CDR1 and CDR2 are SQVTM and ANQGSEA. CDR3 amino acids: CSAGLAGLSTDEQFF. The CDR3 DNA reads TGCAGCGCTGGACTAGCGGGCCTCTCCACCGATGAGCAGTTCTTC.

Remarks on this clonotype: The missing conserved phenylalanine or tryptophan at the end of this CDR3 makes a read error likely. The genes are TRBV20-1 and TRBJ1-2; D is possibly TRBD1 (5 bases). The V and J ends lost 6 bases and 2 bases respectively, with 16 bases between them. Germline-derived CDR1 and CDR2 are DFQATT and SNEGSKA (reference sequence). There are 14 residues in the CDR3. This CDR3 is CSAPQGRVNYGYTL. The CDR3 DNA sequence: TGCAGTGCCCCCCAGGGACGAGTAAACTATGGCTACACCCTC.

The rearrangement uses TRBV4-1 and TRBJ2-1; 7 positions agree with TRBD2. There are 15 residues in the CDR3. J was trimmed by 5 bases and V by 0 bases; bases with no gene match: 4. Germline V lookup: CDR1 MGHRA, CDR2 YSYEKL. The CDR3 reads CASSQETSPHNEQFF. CDR3 in DNA: TGCGCCAGCAGCCAAGAGACTAGCCCACACAATGAGCAGTTCTTC.

The CDR3 DNA follows: TGCAGCGGCCACGGCTTAGAGACCCAGTACTTC. It is translated as CSGHGLETQYF. The V call is TRBV29-1, the J call TRBJ2-5; unclear D gene. CDR3 length: 11 amino acids. Germline CDR1 reads SQVTM; CDR2 reads ANQGSEA. V shed 7 bases and J shed 4 bases, with 10 bases lying between them.

The sample holds a few counts of this clonotype. The V and J genes are TRBV2 and TRBJ2-1; 11 positions agree with TRBD2. In germline, CDR1 is SNHLY, CDR2 FYNNEI. CDR3 size: 14 residues. V lost 4 bases, J lost 6 bases, and 2 bases stayed unmatched. The CDR3 loop is CASSGLAGGNEQFF. The CDR3 coding sequence is TGTGCCAGCAGTGGGCTAGCGGGGGGCAATGAGCAGTTCTTC. The variable domain in full, with the rest retrieved from reference TRBV2 and TRBJ2-1, is EPEVTQTPSHQVTQMGQEVILRCVPISNHLYFYWYRQILGQKVEFLVSFYNNEISEKSEIFDDQFSVERPDGSNFTLKIRSTKLEDSAMYFCASSGLAGGNEQFFGPGTRLTVL.

This clonotype was counted only a few times. The CDR3 protein is CASSPVGTTNEKLFF. CDR3 coding DNA: TGTGCCAGCAGTCCGGTGGGGACAACTAATGAAAAACTGTTTTTT. The rearrangement joins TRBV2 to TRBJ1-4, with D unclear. The CDR3 sequence is 15 residues long. Germline V gene sequence: CDR1 SNHLY, CDR2 FYNNEI. V was cut by 5 bases and J by 0 bases, with 10 bases left in between.

The chain employs TRBV27 and TRBJ2-1, with TRBD1 matching over 7 bases. Looked up from germline, CDR1 is MNHEY and CDR2 is SMNVEV (reference sequence). V shed 4 bases and J 6 bases; nucleotides not matched to a gene: 9. This CDR3 comprises 15 residues. CDR3: CASSWRQGGFNEQFF. DNA of the CDR3: TGTGCCAGCAGTTGGCGACAGGGCGGTTTCAATGAGCAGTTCTTC.

The chain links TRBV20-1 to TRBJ2-1, with TRBD1 matching over 9 bases. With 3 bases clipped from V and 10 bases from J, the junction kept 7 bases outside the gene matches. The CDR3 spans 13 residues. Germline CDR1 reads DFQATT; CDR2 reads SNEGSKA (reference sequence). CDR3: CSARGQGIDEQFF. The CDR3, as DNA: TGCAGTGCTAGGGGACAGGGTATCGACGAGCAGTTCTTC.

This clonotype was seen just once. The chain is built from TRBV7-9 and TRBJ1-1; tentative D call: TRBD1 (5 bases). From germline, CDR1 is SEHNR and CDR2 FQNEAQ (reference sequence). The CDR3 consists of 16 residues. The germline V and J ends were trimmed by 9 bases and 1 base, with 21 bases remaining between them. This chain's CDR3 is CASRALTGDPNTEAFF. CDR3 in DNA: TGTGCCAGTAGAGCATTAACGGGGGATCCGAACACTGAAGCTTTCTTT.